This is a list of T cell receptor beta chains from one sample in a study of blood T cell repertoires in COVID-19. The assay was immunoSEQ multiplex PCR, and TCRdb's table has in-frame clones only and misses some. The sample consists of a few hundred thousand clones, about 92% of them appearing once. Sequenced: peripheral blood. All receptors derive from a woman aged 55 to 70 with COVID-19, enrolled during active disease. Each CDR3 is given with its conserved first and last residue. Fields, in order: clone size, V gene, D gene, J gene, CDR3 protein, CDR3 DNA. A D gene is named only where the DNA matches it firmly. Not every row has a clone size; where given, it reads once, few, many or a size class.

>NA|TRBV2|NA|TRBJ1-1
CASIGQGSLPEAFF
TGTGCCAGCATCGGCCAGGGATCTCTCCCTGAAGCTTTCTTT
>NA|TRBV9|NA|TRBJ2-1
CASSVVGGANEQFF
TGTGCCAGCAGCGTAGTAGGGGGGGCCAATGAGCAGTTCTTC
>NA|TRBV6-6|TRBD1|TRBJ1-2
CASSYYQGANYGYTF
TGTGCCAGCAGTTACTACCAGGGGGCGAACTATGGCTACACCTTC
>NA|TRBV3-1/TRBV3-2|NA|TRBJ2-3
CASSQGGGTQYF
TGTGCCAGCAGCCAGGGGGGGGGCACGCAGTATTTT
>NA|TRBV5-1|NA|TRBJ1-2
CASSLDGQSRIGYTF
TGCGCCAGCAGCTTGGACGGACAGTCTAGGATTGGCTACACCTTC
>NA|TRBV7-8|TRBD1|TRBJ2-1
CASSLADRVDEQFF
TGTGCCAGCAGCTTAGCCGACAGGGTCGATGAGCAGTTCTTC
>NA|TRBV19|TRBD2|TRBJ2-7
CASSLGTGLLGVYEQYF
TGTGCCAGTAGCCTTGGGACGGGACTATTAGGGGTCTACGAGCAGTACTTC
>NA|TRBV4-1|NA|TRBJ2-7
CASSQDGTGPSYEQYF
TGCGCCAGCAGCCAAGATGGTACAGGACCATCCTACGAGCAGTACTTC
>once|TRBV5-1|NA|TRBJ2-3
CASSLEGSGTQYF
TGCGCCAGCAGCTTGGAGGGGTCAGGGACGCAGTATTTT
>NA|TRBV24-1|NA|TRBJ2-2
CATSDTGELFF
TGTGCCACCAGCGACACCGGGGAGCTGTTTTTT
>NA|TRBV5-1|TRBD1|TRBJ1-2
CASSLGDRSGGYTF
TGCGCCAGCAGCTTGGGGGACAGGTCCGGTGGCTACACCTTC
>NA|TRBV12-5|NA|TRBJ2-3
CASGQNRDTQYF
TGTGCTAGTGGTCAGAACAGGGATACGCAGTATTTT
>NA|TRBV7-8|NA|TRBJ1-3
CASSLSGESGNTIYF
TGTGCCAGCAGCTTATCAGGGGAATCTGGAAACACCATATATTTT
>NA|TRBV12-2|NA|TRBJ2-7
CASLGTGDLYEQYF
TGTGCAAGCTTAGGGACAGGAGACCTCTACGAGCAGTACTTC
>NA|TRBV18|TRBD2|TRBJ2-5
CASSPPFGGGEETQYF
TGTGCCAGCTCACCACCTTTCGGCGGGGGGGAAGAGACCCAGTACTTC
>NA|TRBV6-5|NA|TRBJ1-1
CASSYNSVRDTEAFF
TGTGCCAGCAGTTACAATAGTGTCCGGGACACTGAAGCTTTCTTT
>NA|TRBV21-1|NA|TRBJ2-3
CASSKRETDTQYF
TGTGCCAGCAGCAAACGGGAGACAGATACGCAGTATTTT
>NA|TRBV10-3|TRBD1|TRBJ1-1
CAISESYSGQGLNTEAFF
TGTGCCATCAGTGAGTCCTACTCGGGACAGGGCCTGAACACTGAAGCTTTCTTT
>NA|TRBV4-1|NA|TRBJ1-1
CASSQVGGGPEAFF
TGCGCCAGCAGCCAAGTGGGGGGGGGCCCTGAAGCTTTCTTT
>NA|TRBV4-2|NA|TRBJ2-1
CASSQGLAGSSYNEQFF
TGTGCCAGCAGCCAGGGGTTGGCGGGGTCCTCCTACAATGAGCAGTTCTTC
>once|TRBV5-8|TRBD1|TRBJ2-5
CASSLVFSAGTGKETQYF
TGTGCCAGCAGCTTGGTCTTCTCGGCCGGGACAGGGAAAGAGACCCAGTACTTC
>once|TRBV18|NA|TRBJ1-2
CASSAGRGRANYGYTF
TGTGCCAGCTCCGCCGGGCGGGGCCGGGCTAACTATGGCTACACCTTC
>NA|TRBV6-5|NA|TRBJ2-7
CASGSQSLYEQYF
TGTGCCAGCGGCTCTCAATCCCTCTACGAGCAGTACTTC
>once|TRBV28|NA|TRBJ2-7
CASSLSGSSYEQYF
TGTGCCAGCAGTTTATCCGGGAGCTCCTACGAGCAGTACTTC
>NA|TRBV7-2|NA|TRBJ1-2
CASSLAGQKHGYTF
TGTGCCAGCAGCTTAGCGGGCCAGAAGCATGGCTACACCTTC
>NA|TRBV19|TRBD1|TRBJ1-1
CASSPWDREGEAFF
TGTGCCAGTAGTCCCTGGGACAGGGAGGGTGAAGCTTTCTTT
>NA|TRBV5-1|NA|TRBJ1-1
CASSHTGGSGDTEAFF
TGCGCCAGCAGTCACACCGGGGGGTCAGGGGACACTGAAGCTTTCTTT
>few|TRBV5-6|TRBD2|TRBJ2-1
CASSYRTSGVLSYNEQFF
TGTGCCAGCAGCTATAGGACTAGCGGGGTCCTCTCCTACAATGAGCAGTTCTTC
>NA|TRBV12-3/TRBV12-4|NA|TRBJ2-1
CASSFFGGVRKFF
TGTGCCAGCAGTTTCTTCGGCGGGGTCCGTAAGTTCTTC
>NA|TRBV7-6|TRBD2|TRBJ2-7
CASSLRTSGEVEQYF
TGTGCCAGCAGCCTAAGGACTAGCGGGGAGGTCGAGCAGTACTTC
>NA|TRBV3-1/TRBV3-2|NA|TRBJ1-2
CASSQAVGAAYGYTF
TGTGCCAGCAGCCAAGCAGTTGGGGCAGCCTATGGCTACACCTTC
>NA|TRBV7-3|TRBD2|TRBJ2-1
CASSPREAGGHQEFF
TGTGCCAGCAGCCCACGCGAAGCGGGGGGGCACCAGGAGTTCTTC
>NA|TRBV20-1|NA|TRBJ2-7
CSAKEGYEQYF
TGCAGTGCTAAGGAGGGGTACGAGCAGTACTTC
>NA|TRBV11-2|NA|TRBJ1-5
CASSPDRTPNQPQHF
TGTGCCAGCAGCCCCGACAGGACCCCCAATCAGCCCCAGCATTTT
>once|TRBV3-1/TRBV3-2|TRBD1|TRBJ2-7
CASSPTGAPYEQYF
TGTGCCAGCAGCCCCACAGGGGCCCCCTACGAGCAGTACTTC
>once|TRBV5-1|TRBD2|TRBJ2-7
CASSWGLAGGYEQYF
TGCGCCAGCAGCTGGGGACTAGCGGGGGGCTACGAGCAGTACTTC
>NA|TRBV20-1|NA|TRBJ1-2
CSARGGTYTF
TGCAGTGCTAGGGGAGGGACCTACACCTTC
>NA|TRBV4-1|NA|TRBJ1-1
CASSPEEWRTEAFF
TGCGCCAGCAGCCCGGAGGAGTGGCGCACTGAAGCTTTCTTT
>once|TRBV3-1/TRBV3-2|NA|TRBJ1-2
CASSQEPTDYGYTF
TGTGCCAGCAGCCAAGAACCTACAGACTATGGCTACACCTTC
>NA|TRBV6-5|TRBD1|TRBJ2-7
CASSSPRGRRNEQYF
TGTGCCAGCAGTTCTCCCAGGGGGCGAAGGAACGAGCAGTACTTC
>NA|TRBV10-3|NA|TRBJ1-1
CAISDGSLNTEAFF
TGTGCCATCAGTGACGGGAGCTTGAACACTGAAGCTTTCTTT
>few|TRBV7-9|NA|TRBJ2-1
CASSFPGGRGLNEQFF
TGTGCCAGCAGCTTTCCCGGGGGGCGAGGTCTCAATGAGCAGTTCTTC
>NA|TRBV29-1|NA|TRBJ1-2
CSHLSGGGGYTF
TGCAGTCACCTCAGCGGGGGCGGAGGCTACACCTTC
>NA|TRBV11-2|NA|TRBJ1-6
CASLGQGSYNSPLHF
TGTGCCAGCCTCGGGCAGGGATCTTATAATTCACCCCTCCACTTT
>NA|TRBV27|NA|TRBJ2-1
CASSPDEDNEQFF
TGTGCCAGCAGTCCTGACGAGGACAATGAGCAGTTCTTC
>NA|TRBV9|TRBD1|TRBJ2-7
CASSVGLGQGPYEQYF
TGTGCCAGCAGCGTAGGACTGGGACAGGGGCCCTACGAGCAGTACTTC
>NA|TRBV5-4|NA|TRBJ1-1
CASSLETRNTEAFF
TGTGCCAGCAGCTTGGAAACAAGGAACACTGAAGCTTTCTTT
>NA|TRBV20-1|NA|TRBJ2-3
CSASPVSGSPTDTQYF
TGCAGTGCTAGTCCCGTATCCGGGTCCCCCACAGATACGCAGTATTTT
>NA|TRBV6-1|TRBD2|TRBJ2-5
CASSEWWGTSGPQETQYF
TGTGCCAGCAGTGAATGGTGGGGGACTAGCGGGCCACAAGAGACCCAGTACTTC
>NA|TRBV19|NA|TRBJ2-1
CASSIGPGDEQFF
TGTGCCAGTAGTATAGGTCCAGGGGATGAGCAGTTCTTC
>few|TRBV6-1|NA|TRBJ1-2
CASSEAVRASFSYGYTF
TGTGCCAGCAGTGAAGCTGTGAGGGCTTCTTTCTCCTATGGCTACACCTTC
>once|TRBV6-5|NA|TRBJ2-7
CASSSRRGLHEQYF
TGTGCCAGCAGCTCCCGGAGGGGGCTCCACGAGCAGTACTTC
>few|TRBV5-1|NA|TRBJ1-5
CASSFGEDNQPQHF
TGCGCCAGCAGCTTCGGGGAGGACAATCAGCCCCAGCATTTT
>NA|TRBV5-5|TRBD1|TRBJ1-2
CASSLGGTGATGGYTF
TGTGCCAGCAGCTTGGGAGGGACAGGGGCGACCGGGGGCTACACCTTC
>NA|TRBV5-1|TRBD1|TRBJ2-3
CASSLLGDRGTDTQYF
TGCGCCAGCAGCTTGTTGGGGGACAGGGGAACAGATACGCAGTATTTT
>NA|TRBV11-2|NA|TRBJ2-2
CASSLVMGQAANTGELFF
TGTGCCAGCAGCTTAGTCATGGGACAAGCTGCGAACACCGGGGAGCTGTTTTTT
>NA|TRBV6-5|TRBD1|TRBJ1-1
CASSYDRANTEAFF
TGTGCCAGCAGCTACGACAGGGCGAACACTGAAGCTTTCTTT